This T cell receptor beta chain appears in the sequencing data of a study of early T cells in non-severe SARS-CoV-2 infection. Findings and caveats of the study: A preference for anti-spike CD8 responses marked VDJdb matching, which missed private and CD4 specificities.

V lost 3 bases, J lost 9 bases, and 15 bases lay in between. The V gene's germline CDR1 is MDHEN and CDR2 SYDVKM. The CDR3 runs 14 residues. TCRdb fed the 5' RACE reads into MiXCR, producing one record per CDR3 protein. The data hold 35,000 to 45,000 distinct CDR3 sequences, with about 12% observed a single time. As for this clonotype: The antigen is not known.

The source material was whole blood. This receptor was taken from an adult who was a healthcare worker with PCR-confirmed SARS-CoV-2 infection or an uninfected control (not recorded which). The V and J genes are TRBV28 and TRBJ2-4, with D possibly TRBD2 on 6 matching bases. The CDR3 nucleotides are TGTGCCAGCAGTTTTGGGGACGCCGGGGGCATTCAGTACTTC. Protein product: CASSFGDAGGIQYF.